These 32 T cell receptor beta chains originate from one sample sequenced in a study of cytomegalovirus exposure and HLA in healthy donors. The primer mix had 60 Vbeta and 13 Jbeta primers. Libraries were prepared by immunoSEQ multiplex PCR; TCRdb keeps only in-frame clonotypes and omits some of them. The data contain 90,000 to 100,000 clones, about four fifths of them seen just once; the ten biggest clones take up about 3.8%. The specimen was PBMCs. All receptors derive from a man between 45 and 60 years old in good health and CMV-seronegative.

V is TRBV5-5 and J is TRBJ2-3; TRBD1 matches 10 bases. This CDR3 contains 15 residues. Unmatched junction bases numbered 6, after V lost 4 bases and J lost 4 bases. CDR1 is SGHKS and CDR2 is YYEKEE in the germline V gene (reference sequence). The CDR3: CASSPGTGAPDTQYF. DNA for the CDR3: TGTGCCAGCAGCCCCGGGACAGGGGCCCCAGATACGCAGTATTTT.

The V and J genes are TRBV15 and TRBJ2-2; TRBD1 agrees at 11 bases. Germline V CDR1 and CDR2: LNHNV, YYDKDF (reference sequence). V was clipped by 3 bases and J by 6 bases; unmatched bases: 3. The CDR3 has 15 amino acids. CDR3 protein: CATSSGGQGAGELFF. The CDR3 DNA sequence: TGTGCCACCAGCAGTGGGGGACAGGGGGCCGGGGAGCTGTTTTTT.

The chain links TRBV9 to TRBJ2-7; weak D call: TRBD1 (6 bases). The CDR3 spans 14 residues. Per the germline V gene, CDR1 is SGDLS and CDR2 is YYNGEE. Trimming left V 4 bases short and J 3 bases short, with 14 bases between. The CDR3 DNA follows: TGTGCCAGCAGCCCTTCCGGGACACTCTACGAGCAGTACTTC. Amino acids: CASSPSGTLYEQYF.

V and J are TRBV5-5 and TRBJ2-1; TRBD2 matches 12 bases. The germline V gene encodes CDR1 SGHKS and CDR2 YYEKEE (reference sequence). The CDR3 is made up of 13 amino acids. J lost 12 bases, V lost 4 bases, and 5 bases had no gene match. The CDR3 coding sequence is TGTGCCAGCAGCGGAGTACTAGCGGGAGGGCAGTTCTTC. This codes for CASSGVLAGGQFF.

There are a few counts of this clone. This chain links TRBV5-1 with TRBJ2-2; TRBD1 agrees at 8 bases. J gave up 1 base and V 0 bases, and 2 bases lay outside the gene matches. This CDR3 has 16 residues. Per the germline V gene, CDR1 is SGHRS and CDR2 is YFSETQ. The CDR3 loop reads CASSLGGTGNTGELFF. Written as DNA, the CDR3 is TGCGCCAGCAGCTTGGGAGGGACAGGGAACACCGGGGAGCTGTTTTTT.

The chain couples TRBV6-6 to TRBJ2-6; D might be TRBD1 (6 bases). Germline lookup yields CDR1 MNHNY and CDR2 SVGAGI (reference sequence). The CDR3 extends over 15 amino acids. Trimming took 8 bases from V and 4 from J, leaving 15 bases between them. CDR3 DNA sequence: TGTGCCAGCTTGCCAGACAGGATCGGGGCCAACGTCCTGACTTTC. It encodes CASLPDRIGANVLTF.

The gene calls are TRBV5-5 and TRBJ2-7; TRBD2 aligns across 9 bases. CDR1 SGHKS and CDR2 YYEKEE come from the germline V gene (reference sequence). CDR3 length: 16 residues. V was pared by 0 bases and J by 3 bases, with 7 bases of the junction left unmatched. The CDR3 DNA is TGTGCCAGCAGCTTGGATATTAGCGGGAGAATCTACGAGCAGTACTTC. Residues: CASSLDISGRIYEQYF.

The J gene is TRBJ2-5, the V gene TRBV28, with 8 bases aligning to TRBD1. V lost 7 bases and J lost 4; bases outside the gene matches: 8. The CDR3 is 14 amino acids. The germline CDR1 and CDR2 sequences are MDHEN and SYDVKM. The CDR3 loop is CASNTPGGAETQYF. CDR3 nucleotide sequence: TGTGCCAGCAATACTCCAGGGGGCGCAGAGACCCAGTACTTC. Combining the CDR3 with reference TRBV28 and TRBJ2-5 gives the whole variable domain DVKVTQSSRYLVKRTGEKVFLECVQDMDHENMFWYRQDPGLGLRLIYFSYDVKMKEKGDIPEGYSVSREKKERFSLILESASTNQTSMYLCASNTPGGAETQYFGPGTRLLVL.

CDR3: CASSSIAGFTYEQYF. CDR3 nucleotide sequence: TGTGCCAGCAGCTCGATAGCGGGATTCACCTACGAGCAGTACTTC. The J gene is TRBJ2-7, the V gene TRBV7-2, with 8 bases fitting TRBD2. The germline CDR1 and CDR2 sequences are SGHTA and FQGNSA. The V segment lost 4 bases and the J segment 2 bases; nucleotides outside the gene matches: 7. This CDR3 contains 15 residues.

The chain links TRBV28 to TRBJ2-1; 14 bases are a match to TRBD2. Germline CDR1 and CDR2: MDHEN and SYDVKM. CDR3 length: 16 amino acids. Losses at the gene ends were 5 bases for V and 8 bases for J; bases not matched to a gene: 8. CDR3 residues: CASSVSGLAGVDEQFF. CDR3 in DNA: TGTGCCAGCAGTGTATCGGGACTAGCGGGAGTCGATGAGCAGTTCTTC.

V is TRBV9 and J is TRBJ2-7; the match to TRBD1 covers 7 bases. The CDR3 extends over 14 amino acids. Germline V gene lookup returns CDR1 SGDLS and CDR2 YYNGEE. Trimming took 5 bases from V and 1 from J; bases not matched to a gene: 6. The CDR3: CASSKGGASYEQYF. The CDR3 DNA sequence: TGTGCCAGCAGTAAAGGGGGCGCTTCCTACGAGCAGTACTTC.

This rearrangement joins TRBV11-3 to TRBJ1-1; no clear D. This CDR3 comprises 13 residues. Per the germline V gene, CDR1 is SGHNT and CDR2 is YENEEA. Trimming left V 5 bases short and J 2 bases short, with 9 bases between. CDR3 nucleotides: TGTGCCAGCAGCATTGGCCATAACACTGAAGCTTTCTTT. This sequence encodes CASSIGHNTEAFF.

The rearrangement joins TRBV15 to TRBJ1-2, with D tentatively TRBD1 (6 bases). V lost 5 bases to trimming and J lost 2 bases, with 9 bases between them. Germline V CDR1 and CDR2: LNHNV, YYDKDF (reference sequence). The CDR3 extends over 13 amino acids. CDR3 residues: CATSPTGNYGYTF. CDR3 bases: TGTGCCACCAGCCCTACAGGGAACTATGGCTACACCTTC. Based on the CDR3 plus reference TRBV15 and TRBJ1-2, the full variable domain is DAMVIQNPRYQVTQFGKPVTLSCSQTLNHNVMYWYQQKSSQAPKLLFHYYDKDFNNEADTPDNFQSRRPNTSFCFLDIRSPGLGDTAMYLCATSPTGNYGYTFGSGTRLTVV.

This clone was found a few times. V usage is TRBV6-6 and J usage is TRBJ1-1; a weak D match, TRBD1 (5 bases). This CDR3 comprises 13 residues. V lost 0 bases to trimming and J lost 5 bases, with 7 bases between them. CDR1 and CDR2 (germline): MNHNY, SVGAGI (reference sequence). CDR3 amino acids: CASSYSKGTEAFF. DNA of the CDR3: TGTGCCAGCAGTTACTCGAAGGGGACTGAAGCTTTCTTT.

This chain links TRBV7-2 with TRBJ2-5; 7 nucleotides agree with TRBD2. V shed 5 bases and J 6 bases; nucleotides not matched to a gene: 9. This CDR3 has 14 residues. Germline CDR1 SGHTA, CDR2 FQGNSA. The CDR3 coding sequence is TGTGCCAGCAGCCGCCGCGGGAGTTGGCAGACCCAGTACTTC. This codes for CASSRRGSWQTQYF.

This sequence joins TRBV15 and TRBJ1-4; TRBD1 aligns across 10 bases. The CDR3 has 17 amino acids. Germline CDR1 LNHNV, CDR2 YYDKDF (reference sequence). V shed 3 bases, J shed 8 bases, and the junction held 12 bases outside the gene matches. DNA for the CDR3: TGTGCCACCAGCAGCATTATCGGGACAGGGGAAAAAGAAAAACTGTTTTTT. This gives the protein CATSSIIGTGEKEKLFF.

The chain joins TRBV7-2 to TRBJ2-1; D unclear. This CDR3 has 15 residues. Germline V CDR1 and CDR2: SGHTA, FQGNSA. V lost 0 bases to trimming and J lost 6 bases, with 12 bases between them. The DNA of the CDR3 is TGTGCCAGCAGCTTAGCGGCCCAATCCAGCAATGAGCAGTTCTTC. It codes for CASSLAAQSSNEQFF. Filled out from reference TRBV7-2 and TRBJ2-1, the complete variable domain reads GAGVSQSPSNKVTEKGKDVELRCDPISGHTALYWYRQSLGQGLEFLIYFQGNSAPDKSGLPSDRFSAERTGGSVSTLTIQRTQQEDSAVYLCASSLAAQSSNEQFFGPGTRLTVL.

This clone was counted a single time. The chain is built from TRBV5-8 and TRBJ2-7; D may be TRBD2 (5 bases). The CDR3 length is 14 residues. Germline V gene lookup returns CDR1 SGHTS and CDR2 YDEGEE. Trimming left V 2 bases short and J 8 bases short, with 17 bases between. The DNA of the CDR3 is TGTGCCAGCAGCTTCCGGGGTAATGGAGGACAGCAGTACTTC. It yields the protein CASSFRGNGGQQYF.

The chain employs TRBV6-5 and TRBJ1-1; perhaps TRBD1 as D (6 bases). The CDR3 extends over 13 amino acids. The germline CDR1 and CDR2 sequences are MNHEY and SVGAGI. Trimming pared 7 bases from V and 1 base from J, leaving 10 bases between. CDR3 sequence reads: CASTQGSNTEAFF. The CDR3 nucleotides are TGTGCCAGCACCCAGGGGTCGAACACTGAAGCTTTCTTT.

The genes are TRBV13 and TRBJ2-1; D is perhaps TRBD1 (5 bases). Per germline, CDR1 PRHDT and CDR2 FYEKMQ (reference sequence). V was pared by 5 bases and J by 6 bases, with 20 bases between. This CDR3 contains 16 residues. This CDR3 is CASSLTGGSIVNEQFF. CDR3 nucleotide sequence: TGTGCCAGCAGCCTTACAGGTGGTTCTATTGTCAATGAGCAGTTCTTC.

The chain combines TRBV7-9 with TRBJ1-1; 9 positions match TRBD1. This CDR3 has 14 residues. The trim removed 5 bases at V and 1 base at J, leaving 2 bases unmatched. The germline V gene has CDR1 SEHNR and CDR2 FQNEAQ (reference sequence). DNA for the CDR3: TGTGCCAGCAGCCCGGACAGGGGGAACACTGAAGCTTTCTTT. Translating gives CASSPDRGNTEAFF.

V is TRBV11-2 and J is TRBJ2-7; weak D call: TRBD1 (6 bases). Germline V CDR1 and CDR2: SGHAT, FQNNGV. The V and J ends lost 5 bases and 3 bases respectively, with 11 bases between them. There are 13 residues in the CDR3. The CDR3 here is CASSVTGYYEQYF. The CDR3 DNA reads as TGTGCCAGCAGCGTGACAGGTTACTACGAGCAGTACTTC.

The CDR3 region is CAISGSMGQGNTEAFF. Here the CDR3 DNA reads TGTGCCATCAGTGGCTCTATGGGACAGGGGAACACTGAAGCTTTCTTT. This chain links TRBV10-3 with TRBJ1-1; 9 positions agree with TRBD1. CDR3 length equals 16 residues. With 4 bases clipped from V and 1 base from J, the junction kept 7 bases outside the gene matches. The germline V gene encodes CDR1 ENHRY and CDR2 SYGVKD.

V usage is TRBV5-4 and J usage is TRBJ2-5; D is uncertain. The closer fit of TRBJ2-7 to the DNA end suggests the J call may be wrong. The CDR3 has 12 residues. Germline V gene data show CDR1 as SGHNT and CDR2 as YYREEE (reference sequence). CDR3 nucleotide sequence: TGTGCCAGCAGCCAAGAACTTTACGAGCAGTACTTC. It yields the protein CASSQELYEQYF.

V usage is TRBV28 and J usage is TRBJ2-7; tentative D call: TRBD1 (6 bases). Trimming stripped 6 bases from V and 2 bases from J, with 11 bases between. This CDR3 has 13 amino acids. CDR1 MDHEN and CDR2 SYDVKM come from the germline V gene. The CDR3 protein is CASRISGAYEQYF. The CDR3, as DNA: TGTGCCAGCAGGATTTCAGGGGCCTACGAGCAGTACTTC.

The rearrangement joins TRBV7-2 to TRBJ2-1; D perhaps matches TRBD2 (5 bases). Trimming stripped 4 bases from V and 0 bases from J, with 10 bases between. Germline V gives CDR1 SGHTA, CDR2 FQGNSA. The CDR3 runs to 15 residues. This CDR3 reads CASSYGNPSYNEQFF. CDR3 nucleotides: TGTGCCAGCAGCTACGGGAACCCCTCCTACAATGAGCAGTTCTTC.

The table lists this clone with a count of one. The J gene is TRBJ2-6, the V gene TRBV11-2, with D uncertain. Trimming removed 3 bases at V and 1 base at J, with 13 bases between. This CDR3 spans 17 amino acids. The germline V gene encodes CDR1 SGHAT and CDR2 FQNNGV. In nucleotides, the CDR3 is TGTGCCAGCAGCTTTGGGCTGGGTAGATCTGGGGCCAACGTCCTGACTTTC. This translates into CASSFGLGRSGANVLTF.

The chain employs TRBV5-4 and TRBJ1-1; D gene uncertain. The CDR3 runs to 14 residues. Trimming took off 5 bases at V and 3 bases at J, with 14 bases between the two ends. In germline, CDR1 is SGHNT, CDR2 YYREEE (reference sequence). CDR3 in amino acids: CASSRRSVDTEAFF. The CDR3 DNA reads TGTGCCAGCAGTCGGCGGTCGGTAGACACTGAAGCTTTCTTT.

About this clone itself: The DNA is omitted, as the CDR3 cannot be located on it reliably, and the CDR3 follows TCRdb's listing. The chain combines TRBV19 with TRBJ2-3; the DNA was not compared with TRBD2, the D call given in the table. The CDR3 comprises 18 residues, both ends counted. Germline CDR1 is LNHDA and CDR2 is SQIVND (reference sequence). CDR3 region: CASSRHPRGSAPGDTQYF.

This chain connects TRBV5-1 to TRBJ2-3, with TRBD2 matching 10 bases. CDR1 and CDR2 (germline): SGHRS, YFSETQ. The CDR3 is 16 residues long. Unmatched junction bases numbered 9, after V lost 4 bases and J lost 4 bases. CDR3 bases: TGCGCCAGCAGCAATAGCGGGAGGATCCCTGCAGATACGCAGTATTTT. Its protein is CASSNSGRIPADTQYF.

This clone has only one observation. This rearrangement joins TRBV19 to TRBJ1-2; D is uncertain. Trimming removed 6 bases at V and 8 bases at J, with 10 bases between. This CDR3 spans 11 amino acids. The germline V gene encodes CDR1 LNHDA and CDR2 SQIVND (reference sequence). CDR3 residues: CASSISGGYTF. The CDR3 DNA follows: TGTGCCAGTAGCATCTCTGGCGGCTACACCTTC.

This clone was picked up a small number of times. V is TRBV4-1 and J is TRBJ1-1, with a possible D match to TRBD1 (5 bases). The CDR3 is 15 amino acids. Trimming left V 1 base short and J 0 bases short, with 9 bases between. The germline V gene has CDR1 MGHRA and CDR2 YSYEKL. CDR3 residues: CASSQAVGVNTEAFF. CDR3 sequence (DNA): TGCGCCAGCAGCCAAGCGGTAGGGGTGAACACTGAAGCTTTCTTT.